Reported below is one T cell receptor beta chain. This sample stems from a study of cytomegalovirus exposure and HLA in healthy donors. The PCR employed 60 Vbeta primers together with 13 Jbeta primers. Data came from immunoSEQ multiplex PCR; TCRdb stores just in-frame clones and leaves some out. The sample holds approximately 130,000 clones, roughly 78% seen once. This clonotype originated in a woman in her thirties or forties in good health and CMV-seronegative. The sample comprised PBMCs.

The DNA for the CDR3 is TGTGCCAGCAGCCCACATTGGGACAGGGGCAAACAAGAGACCCAGTACTTC. It yields the protein CASSPHWDRGKQETQYF. This rearrangement joins TRBV14 to TRBJ2-5; 10 positions agree with TRBD1. With 4 bases clipped from V and 2 bases from J, the junction kept 10 bases outside the gene matches. The CDR3 runs to 17 residues. Per the germline V gene, CDR1 is SGHDN and CDR2 is FVKESK.